This TCR beta chain is from a study of T-cell memory formation after mild COVID-19. Turning to the study itself: Among the donors, TCR clusters were largely specific to each donor.

TCRdb recomputed calls from the 5' RACE reads with MiXCR, one row per CDR3 protein. The data contain a few hundred thousand distinct CDR3 sequences, roughly 21% of them singletons. Regarding the study as a whole: Several responding clones turned up in pre-infection memory, indicating that cross-reactive memory may have taken part.

This clonotype was found many times. The antigen is undetermined. The specimen was PBMCs or a T cell subset sorted from them (not recorded which). This TCR was recovered from a man younger than 30 who had mild COVID-19 (a few samples of this study predate the infection). Cell type and time point are not known.

CDR3 sequence reads: CASSFRTGGTEAFF. DNA of the CDR3: TGCGCCAGCAGCTTCAGGACAGGAGGCACTGAAGCTTTCTTT. The rearrangement links TRBV5-1 to TRBJ1-1; 7 bases are shared with TRBD1. Trimming cost V 2 bases and J 4 bases; bases outside gene matches: 5. CDR1 and CDR2 (germline): SGHRS, YFSETQ. The CDR3 length is 14 residues.